This T cell receptor (beta chain) was recovered during a study of blood T cell repertoires in COVID-19. Residents of 24 US areas, aged roughly 18 to 89 years, made up the participants. Profiling relied on immunoSEQ multiplex PCR, and the TCRdb table lists in-frame clones only, not all of them. This table holds roughly 220,000 clones, 84% found once. The germline CDR1 and CDR2 sequences are MDHEN and SYDVKM. CDR3 length: 16 residues. V was cut by 2 bases and J by 7 bases, with 18 bases left in between. The receptor comes from a woman aged 40 to 50 who had recovered from COVID-19. Sample: PBMCs or T cells enriched from blood (not recorded which). The rearrangement links TRBV28 to TRBJ2-1; D might be TRBD2 (6 bases). The DNA of the CDR3 is TGTGCCAGCAGTTTAACAACGGGGGTCCGGGGGAATGAGCAGTTCTTC. Translating it yields CASSLTTGVRGNEQFF.